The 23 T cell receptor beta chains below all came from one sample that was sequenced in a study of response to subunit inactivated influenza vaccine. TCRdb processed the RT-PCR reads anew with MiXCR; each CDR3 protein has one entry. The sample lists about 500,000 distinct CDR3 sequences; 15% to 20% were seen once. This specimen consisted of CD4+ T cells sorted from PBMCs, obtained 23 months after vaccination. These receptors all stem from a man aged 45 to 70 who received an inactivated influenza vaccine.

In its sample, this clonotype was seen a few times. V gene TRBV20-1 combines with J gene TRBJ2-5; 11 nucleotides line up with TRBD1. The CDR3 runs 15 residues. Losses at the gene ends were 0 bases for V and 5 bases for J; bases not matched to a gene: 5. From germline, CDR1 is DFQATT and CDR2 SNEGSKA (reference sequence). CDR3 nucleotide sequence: TGCAGTGCTAGAGATGGGACAGGGGGGCCGGAGACCCAGTACTTC. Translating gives CSARDGTGGPETQYF.

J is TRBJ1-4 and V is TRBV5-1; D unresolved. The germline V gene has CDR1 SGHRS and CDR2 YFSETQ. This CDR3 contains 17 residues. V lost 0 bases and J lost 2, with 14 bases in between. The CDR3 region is CASSLGPATATNEKLFF. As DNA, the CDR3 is TGCGCCAGCAGCTTGGGCCCGGCTACGGCTACTAATGAAAAACTGTTTTTT.

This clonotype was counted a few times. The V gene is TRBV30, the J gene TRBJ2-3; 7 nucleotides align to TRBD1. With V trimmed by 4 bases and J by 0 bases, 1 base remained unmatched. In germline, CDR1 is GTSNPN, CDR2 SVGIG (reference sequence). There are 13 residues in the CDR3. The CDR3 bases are TGTGCCTGGACGGGACAGAGCACAGATACGCAGTATTTT. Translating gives CAWTGQSTDTQYF.

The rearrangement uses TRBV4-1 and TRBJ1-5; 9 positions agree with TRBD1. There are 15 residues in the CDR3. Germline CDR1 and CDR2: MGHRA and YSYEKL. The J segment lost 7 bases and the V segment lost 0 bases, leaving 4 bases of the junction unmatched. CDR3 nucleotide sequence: TGCGCCAGCAGCCAAGAGGGGACAGGGTGGCAGCCCCAGCATTTT. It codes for CASSQEGTGWQPQHF.

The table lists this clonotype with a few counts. The CDR3 DNA reads TGTGCCAGCAATAGGGGACCGGGGAATGAAAAACTGTTTTTT. Translating gives CASNRGPGNEKLFF. The chain links TRBV28 to TRBJ1-4; D is possibly TRBD1 (5 bases). V lost 7 bases and J 5 bases, leaving 14 bases between the germline ends. This CDR3 contains 14 residues. Germline V gene lookup returns CDR1 MDHEN and CDR2 SYDVKM.

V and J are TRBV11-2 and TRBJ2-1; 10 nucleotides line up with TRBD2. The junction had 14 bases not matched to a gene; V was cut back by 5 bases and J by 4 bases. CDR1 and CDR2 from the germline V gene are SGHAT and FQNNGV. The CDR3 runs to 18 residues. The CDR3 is CASSLAPGLARIYNEQFF. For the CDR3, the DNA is TGTGCCAGCAGCCTGGCCCCGGGACTAGCGAGGATTTACAATGAGCAGTTCTTC.

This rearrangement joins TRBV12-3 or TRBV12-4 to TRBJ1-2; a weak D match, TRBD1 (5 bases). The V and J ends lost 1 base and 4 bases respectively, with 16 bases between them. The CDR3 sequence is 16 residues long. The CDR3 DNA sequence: TGTGCCAGCAGTTTAGGAGCGATCCTAAGGGGCTATGGCTACACCTTC. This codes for CASSLGAILRGYGYTF.

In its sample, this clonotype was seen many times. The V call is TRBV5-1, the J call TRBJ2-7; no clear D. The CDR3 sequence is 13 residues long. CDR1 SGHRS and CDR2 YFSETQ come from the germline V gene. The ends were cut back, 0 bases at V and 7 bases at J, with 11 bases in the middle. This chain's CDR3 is CASSLERQAEQYF. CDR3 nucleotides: TGCGCCAGCAGCTTGGAAAGGCAGGCGGAGCAGTACTTC.

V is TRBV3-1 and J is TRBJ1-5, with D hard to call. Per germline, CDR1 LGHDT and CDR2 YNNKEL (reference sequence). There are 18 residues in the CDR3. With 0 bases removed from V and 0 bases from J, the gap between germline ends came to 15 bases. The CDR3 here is CASSQDPPQTYSNQPQHF. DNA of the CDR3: TGTGCCAGCAGCCAAGATCCCCCACAGACATATAGCAATCAGCCCCAGCATTTT.

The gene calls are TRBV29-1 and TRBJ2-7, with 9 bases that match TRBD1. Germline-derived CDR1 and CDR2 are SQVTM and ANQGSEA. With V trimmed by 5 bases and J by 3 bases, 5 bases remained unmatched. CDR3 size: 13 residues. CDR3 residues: CSVSTGGRYEQYF. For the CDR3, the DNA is TGCAGCGTTTCAACAGGGGGCCGCTACGAGCAGTACTTC.

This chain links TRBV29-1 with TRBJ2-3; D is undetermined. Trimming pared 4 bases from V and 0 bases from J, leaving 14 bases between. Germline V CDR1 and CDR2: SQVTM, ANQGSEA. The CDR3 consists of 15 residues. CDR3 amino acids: CSVARRLVSTDTQYF. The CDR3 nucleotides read TGCAGCGTTGCCCGCCGACTGGTTAGCACAGATACGCAGTATTTT.

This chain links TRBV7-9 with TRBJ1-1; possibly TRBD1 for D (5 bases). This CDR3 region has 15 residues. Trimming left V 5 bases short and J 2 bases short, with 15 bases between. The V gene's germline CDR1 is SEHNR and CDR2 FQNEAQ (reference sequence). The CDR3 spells CASSRSGPHNTEAFF. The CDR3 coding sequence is TGTGCCAGCAGCCGATCGGGACCACACAACACTGAAGCTTTCTTT.

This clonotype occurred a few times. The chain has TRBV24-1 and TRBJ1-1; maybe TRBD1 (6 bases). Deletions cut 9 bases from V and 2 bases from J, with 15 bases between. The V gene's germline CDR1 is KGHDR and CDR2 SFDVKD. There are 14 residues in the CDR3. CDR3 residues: CATRSGQPNTEAFF. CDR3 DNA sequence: TGTGCCACCCGATCAGGACAGCCTAACACTGAAGCTTTCTTT.

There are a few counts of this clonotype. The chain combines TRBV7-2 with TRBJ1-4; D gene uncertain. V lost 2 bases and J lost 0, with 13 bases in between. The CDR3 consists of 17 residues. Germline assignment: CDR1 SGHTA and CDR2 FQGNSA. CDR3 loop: CASSLFFGKATNEKLFF. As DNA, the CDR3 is TGTGCCAGCAGCTTATTTTTTGGCAAAGCAACTAATGAAAAACTGTTTTTT.

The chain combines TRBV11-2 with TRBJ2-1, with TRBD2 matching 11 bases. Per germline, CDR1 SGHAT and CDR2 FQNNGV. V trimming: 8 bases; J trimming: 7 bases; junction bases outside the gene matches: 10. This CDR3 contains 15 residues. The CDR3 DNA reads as TGTGCCAGCCACCGAGCTAGCGGGGGGTGGAATGAGCAGTTCTTC. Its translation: CASHRASGGWNEQFF.

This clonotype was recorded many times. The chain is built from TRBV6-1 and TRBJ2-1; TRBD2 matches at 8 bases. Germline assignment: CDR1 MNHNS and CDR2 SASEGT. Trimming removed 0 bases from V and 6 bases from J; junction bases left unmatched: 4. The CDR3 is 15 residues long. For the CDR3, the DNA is TGTGCCAGCAGTGAAGCCCGGGGGGGGAGCAATGAGCAGTTCTTC. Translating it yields CASSEARGGSNEQFF.

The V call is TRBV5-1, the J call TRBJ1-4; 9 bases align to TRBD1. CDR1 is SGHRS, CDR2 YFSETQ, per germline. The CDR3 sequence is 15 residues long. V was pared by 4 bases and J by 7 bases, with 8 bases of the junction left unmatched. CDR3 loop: CASSATGTGTEKLFF. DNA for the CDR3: TGCGCCAGCAGCGCAACCGGGACAGGGACTGAAAAACTGTTTTTT.

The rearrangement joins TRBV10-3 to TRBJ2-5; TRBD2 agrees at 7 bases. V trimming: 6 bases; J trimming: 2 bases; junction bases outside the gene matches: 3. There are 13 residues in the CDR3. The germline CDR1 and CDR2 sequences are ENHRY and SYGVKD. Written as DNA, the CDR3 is TGTGCCATCAGCCAGCGGGGTCAAGAGACCCAGTACTTC. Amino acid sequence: CAISQRGQETQYF.

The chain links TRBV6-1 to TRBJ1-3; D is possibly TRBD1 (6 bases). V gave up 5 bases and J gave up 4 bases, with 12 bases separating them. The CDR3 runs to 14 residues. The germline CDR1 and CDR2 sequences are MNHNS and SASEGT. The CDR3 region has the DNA TGTGCCAGCAGTACAACAGGGTGGGGAAACACCATATATTTT. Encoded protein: CASSTTGWGNTIYF.

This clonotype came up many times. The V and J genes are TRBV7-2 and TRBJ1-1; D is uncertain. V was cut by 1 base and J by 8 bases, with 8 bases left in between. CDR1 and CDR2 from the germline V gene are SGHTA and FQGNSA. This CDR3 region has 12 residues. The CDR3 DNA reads TGTGCCAGCAGCTTAGAGAGCAGAGAAGCTTTCTTT. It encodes CASSLESREAFF.

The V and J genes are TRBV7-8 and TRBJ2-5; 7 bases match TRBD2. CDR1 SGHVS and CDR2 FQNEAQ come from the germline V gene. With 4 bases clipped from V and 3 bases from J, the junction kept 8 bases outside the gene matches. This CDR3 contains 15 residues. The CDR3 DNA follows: TGTGCCAGCAGCTCCCGGGAGGACAATAAAGAGACCCAGTACTTC. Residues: CASSSREDNKETQYF.

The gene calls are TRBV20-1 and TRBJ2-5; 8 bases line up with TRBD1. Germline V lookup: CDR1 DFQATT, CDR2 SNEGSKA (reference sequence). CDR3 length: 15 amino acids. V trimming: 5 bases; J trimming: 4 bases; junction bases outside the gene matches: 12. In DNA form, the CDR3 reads TGCAGTGCTGAGCGGTATGGCAGGGGGCTAGAGACCCAGTACTTC. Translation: CSAERYGRGLETQYF.

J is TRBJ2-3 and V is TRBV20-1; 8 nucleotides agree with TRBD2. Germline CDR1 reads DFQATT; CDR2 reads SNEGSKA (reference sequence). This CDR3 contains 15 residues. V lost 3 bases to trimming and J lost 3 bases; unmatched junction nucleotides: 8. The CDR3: CSASPGGRSTDTQYF. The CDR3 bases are TGCAGTGCTAGCCCCGGCGGGAGGAGTACAGATACGCAGTATTTT.